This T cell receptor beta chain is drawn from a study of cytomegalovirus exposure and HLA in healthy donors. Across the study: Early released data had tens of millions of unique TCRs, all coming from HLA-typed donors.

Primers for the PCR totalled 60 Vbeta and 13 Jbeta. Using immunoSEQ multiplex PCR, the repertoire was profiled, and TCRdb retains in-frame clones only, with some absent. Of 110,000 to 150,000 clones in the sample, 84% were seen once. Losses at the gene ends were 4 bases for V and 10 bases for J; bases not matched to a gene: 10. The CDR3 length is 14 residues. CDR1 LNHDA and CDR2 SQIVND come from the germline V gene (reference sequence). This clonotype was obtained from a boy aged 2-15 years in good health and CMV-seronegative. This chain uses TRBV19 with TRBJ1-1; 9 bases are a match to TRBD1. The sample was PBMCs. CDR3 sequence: CASSTGTGTHGAFF. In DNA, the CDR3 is TGTGCCAGTAGTACCGGGACAGGGACCCACGGAGCTTTCTTT.